A selection of T cell receptor beta chains follows, all from one sample in a study of T-cell reconstitution after alpha-beta-depleted transplantation in children. TCRdb reprocessed the PCR reads via MiXCR and lists one record per CDR3 protein. The table records around 960,000 distinct CDR3 sequences, around 30% of them present only once. The source was PBMCs, mostly from graft donor cells, collected 360 days after TCRalphabeta/CD19-depleted stem cell transplant. These receptors were collected from a boy under two years old who had a stem cell transplant for SCID, so the T cells may come from the graft donor. Both conserved end residues are part of each CDR3. The D gene is left open where the match is weak. Only part of the rows carry a size: once, few, many, or a class if the clone is expanded.

TGCGCCAGCAGCATTGGACAGGGGGCGTACAATGAGCAGTTCTTC	CASSIGQGAYNEQFF	few	TRBJ2-1	TRBD1	TRBV5-1	15
TGTGCCAGCAGTTCAGCCGGGACAGGATCACCCGGGGCCAACGTCCTGACTTTC	CASSSAGTGSPGANVLTF	.	TRBJ2-6	TRBD1	TRBV5-5	18
TGTGCCAGTAGTCTATCCGGGACACGGGACTATGGCTACACCTTC	CASSLSGTRDYGYTF	.	TRBJ1-2	.	TRBV19	15
TGCGCCAGCAGAATAGCAACGTACAATGAGCAGTTCTTC	CASRIATYNEQFF	few	TRBJ2-1	.	TRBV10-2	13
TGTGCCACCCGGTTCGTGGCGGGGGTCACAGATACGCAGTATTTT	CATRFVAGVTDTQYF	few	TRBJ2-3	TRBD2	TRBV10-3	15
TGTGCCAGCAGCCTACCATTTCGGACAGGCGAGCAGTACTTC	CASSLPFRTGEQYF	few	TRBJ2-7	TRBD1	TRBV12-3/TRBV12-4	14
TGCAGCGTTTCAGGACACCCGACCTCCCTTCAAGAGACCCAGTACTTC	CSVSGHPTSLQETQYF	.	TRBJ2-5	.	TRBV29-1	16
TGTGCCAGCAGCTTAACGGGGATCAGAGCCGGCAACACCGGGGAGCTGTTTTTT	CASSLTGIRAGNTGELFF	.	TRBJ2-2	.	TRBV7-3	18
TGTGCCAGCAGTTACTCGGGACTAGCGGCGAGCACAGATACGCAGTATTTT	CASSYSGLAASTDTQYF	.	TRBJ2-3	TRBD2	TRBV6-5	17
TGTGCCAGCAGTTATAGGACAGGGGGTAGAAACACCATATATTTT	CASSYRTGGRNTIYF	.	TRBJ1-3	TRBD1	TRBV28	15
TGTGCCAGCAGCCCCTACCAAGGGGTTCGGGAGACCCAGTACTTC	CASSPYQGVRETQYF	.	TRBJ2-5	.	TRBV28	15
TGTGCCAGCAGTTTGTCGGGGAGGGTCTCCTACGAGCAGTACTTC	CASSLSGRVSYEQYF	few	TRBJ2-7	TRBD2	TRBV12-3/TRBV12-4	15
TGCAGCGTTGTCGGGGGCAGGTGGGGCTACGAGCAGTACTTC	CSVVGGRWGYEQYF	few	TRBJ2-7	.	TRBV29-1	14
TGCAGTGCTAGCAGGGGGGAGTTGTACAATGAGCAGTTCTTC	CSASRGELYNEQFF	once	TRBJ2-1	.	TRBV20-1	14
TGCAGTGCTAGAGATGCGAACAGGGGGGGCGAGCAGTACTTC	CSARDANRGGEQYF	.	TRBJ2-7	.	TRBV20-1	14
TGTGCCAGCTCCCGACAGACGGGGACAGATACGCAGTATTTT	CASSRQTGTDTQYF	few	TRBJ2-3	.	TRBV18	14
TGCAGTGCTAATAACCGGGGTTCGGCCCAGTACTTC	CSANNRGSAQYF	.	TRBJ2-5	.	TRBV20-1	12
TGCAGCGTTGACGCCCGACAGGGTAGCACTGAAGCTTTCTTT	CSVDARQGSTEAFF	.	TRBJ1-1	TRBD1	TRBV29-1	14
TGTGCCAGCAGTTTATGGCTGACCTACGAGCAGTACTTC	CASSLWLTYEQYF	.	TRBJ2-7	.	TRBV12-3/TRBV12-4	13
TGCAGTGCCGCCTCAGACCCCTACGAGCAGTACTTC	CSAASDPYEQYF	few	TRBJ2-7	.	TRBV20-1	12
TGCGCCAGCAGCTTAACCCCTGAAGAGGGATGGGATGAGCAGTTCTTC	CASSLTPEEGWDEQFF	.	TRBJ2-1	.	TRBV5-1	16
TGCGCCAGCAGCTTGAGAGGGGCCGGGGCTGAGCAGTTCTTC	CASSLRGAGAEQFF	few	TRBJ2-1	.	TRBV5-1	14
TGTGCCAGCAGTTACGACAGGGGCATGAACACTGAAGCTTTCTTT	CASSYDRGMNTEAFF	few	TRBJ1-1	TRBD1	TRBV6-5	15
TGCGCCAGCAGCCAAGAATACGAATGGGCAGGGCAAATATCCTACGAGCAGTACTTC	CASSQEYEWAGQISYEQYF	.	TRBJ2-7	.	TRBV4-1	19
TGTGCCAGCAGTTTATTGACGGCGGAAGAGCAGTACTTC	CASSLLTAEEQYF	few	TRBJ2-7	.	TRBV28	13
TGTGCCAGTAGTATTACGGGCAGGAGGGTCGGCAATGAGCAGTTCTTC	CASSITGRRVGNEQFF	.	TRBJ2-1	.	TRBV19	16
TGTGCCAGCAGTTTATATGGGGGGCTGGAGCCGTCTTGGTCTGAGGTTGATCAGGAGACCCAGTACTTC	CASSLYGGLEPSWSEVDQETQYF	few	TRBJ2-5	.	TRBV28	23
TGTGCCAGCAGCCAAGATTTCCTCCAGAACACTGAAGCTTTCTTT	CASSQDFLQNTEAFF	.	TRBJ1-1	.	TRBV4-2	15
TGCGCCAGCAGCTTGGACGGTCAAAAATTCGAAAAACTGTTTTTT	CASSLDGQKFEKLFF	few	TRBJ1-4	.	TRBV5-1	15
TGTGCCAGCACCGATGACAGGGAACGCTACGAGCAGTACTTC	CASTDDRERYEQYF	few	TRBJ2-7	TRBD1	TRBV6-2/TRBV6-3	14
TGTGCCAGCAGCCTTGAAACAGGGTTTGAAGGCTACACCTTC	CASSLETGFEGYTF	.	TRBJ1-2	.	TRBV4-2	14
TGTGCCAGCAGCCTCCTAGTGGGGAAGGGACAGTCGAACACTGAAGCTTTCTTT	CASSLLVGKGQSNTEAFF	.	TRBJ1-1	TRBD1	TRBV7-9	18
TGCAGTGCTAGGGAGCTGGACAGCTACTCCTACGAGCAGTACTTC	CSARELDSYSYEQYF	.	TRBJ2-7	.	TRBV20-1	15
TGCGCCAGCAGCACCGACAGGGCCGACACTGAAGCTTTCTTT	CASSTDRADTEAFF	.	TRBJ1-1	TRBD1	TRBV5-1	14
TGTGCCAGCAGCGGCCGTAACTCAACAAGGGGCAGCGATGAGCAGTTCTTC	CASSGRNSTRGSDEQFF	.	TRBJ2-1	.	TRBV7-9	17
TGTGCCATCAGCTTAGTTGCCCCCGGGACAGGGGAGAGAGGCCCCACCGGGGAGCTGTTTTTT	CAISLVAPGTGERGPTGELFF	.	TRBJ2-2	TRBD1	TRBV11-2	21
TGCAGCGTTGAGCCGGGGAACGGAGGCACAGATACGCAGTATTTT	CSVEPGNGGTDTQYF	.	TRBJ2-3	.	TRBV29-1	15
TGTGCACCGGGACAACGCCGTAAGGGCTACACCTTC	CAPGQRRKGYTF	few	TRBJ1-2	.	TRBV2	12
TGTGCCAGCAGCCCTGGACTAGTTTCGGTTGAGACCCAGTACTTC	CASSPGLVSVETQYF	.	TRBJ2-5	TRBD2	TRBV9	15
TGTGCCAGCAGCCGAGCGGGGCCGTTGGGCACAGATACGCAGTATTTT	CASSRAGPLGTDTQYF	once	TRBJ2-3	TRBD2	TRBV6-2/TRBV6-3	16
TGTGCCACCAGTGATTGGCTACTCTACGAGCAGTACTTC	CATSDWLLYEQYF	.	TRBJ2-7	.	TRBV24-1	13
TGCAGTGCTAGAGATAAGGGGGGACTCAGCTCCTACAATGAGCAGTTCTTC	CSARDKGGLSSYNEQFF	.	TRBJ2-1	.	TRBV20-1	17